The rows below give T cell receptor beta chains drawn from one sample of a study of immune characterization of retroperitoneal liposarcoma. MiXCR was run by TCRdb on the PCR reads, yielding one entry per CDR3 protein. Among some 20,000 distinct CDR3 sequences listed, 37% were seen once. Specimen: blood. All receptors come from a male donor with retroperitoneal liposarcoma. CDR3s include the opening cysteine and the closing phenylalanine or tryptophan. Fields, in order: clone size, V gene, D gene, J gene, CDR3 protein, CDR3 DNA. A D gene is named only where the DNA matches it firmly. For some rows the clone size is stated as once, few or many, or as a class when expanded; others skip it.

few	TRBV6-1	NA	TRBJ2-3	CASSEAGLDTQYF	TGTGCCAGCAGTGAAGCTGGGTTAGATACGCAGTATTTT
NA	TRBV7-2	TRBD1	TRBJ2-7	CASSFRQGAYEQYF	TGTGCCAGCAGCTTCAGACAGGGGGCTTACGAGCAGTACTTC
NA	TRBV10-3	NA	TRBJ2-7	CAIRGGQLSTYEQYF	TGTGCCATCAGGGGGGGACAGCTGAGTACCTACGAGCAGTACTTC
NA	TRBV6-1	TRBD1	TRBJ2-7	CASREDRGGYEQYF	TGTGCCAGCAGAGAAGACAGGGGGGGGTACGAGCAGTACTTC
many	TRBV6-1	NA	TRBJ1-6	CASSLENTGYNSPLHF	TGTGCCAGCAGCCTGGAAAATACGGGCTATAATTCACCCCTCCACTTT
NA	TRBV6-8	NA	TRBJ1-1	CASSPGTLNTEAFF	TGTGCCAGCAGCCCCGGGACATTGAACACTGAAGCTTTCTTT
NA	TRBV6-5	NA	TRBJ1-2	CASRAVQVHYGYTF	TGTGCCAGCCGAGCCGTCCAGGTGCACTATGGCTACACCTTC
medium-sized	TRBV6-1	TRBD2	TRBJ2-1	CASSREGLGYNEQFF	TGTGCCAGCAGCAGGGAGGGCCTAGGTTACAATGAGCAGTTCTTC
few	TRBV4-1	NA	TRBJ2-7	CASSLAKEAGNEQYF	TGCGCCAGCAGCTTAGCAAAGGAGGCTGGCAACGAGCAGTACTTC
few	TRBV7-8	NA	TRBJ2-1	CASSLLARAYEQFF	TGTGCCAGCAGCTTACTAGCGCGCGCCTACGAGCAGTTCTTC
NA	TRBV7-6	TRBD2	TRBJ2-5	CASSSPRLAGQGTQYF	TGTGCCAGCAGCTCTCCTCGACTAGCGGGGCAGGGGACCCAGTACTTC
few	TRBV7-3	NA	TRBJ2-5	CASSTLDGETQYF	TGTGCCAGCAGCACCCTGGACGGAGAGACCCAGTACTTC
NA	TRBV5-7	TRBD1	TRBJ2-3	CASSHGQGGTDTQYF	TGTGCCAGCAGCCACGGACAGGGGGGCACAGATACGCAGTATTTT
many	TRBV6-1	NA	TRBJ2-7	CASSPTGTESYEQYF	TGTGCCAGCAGTCCTACCGGGACCGAATCCTACGAGCAGTACTTC
medium-sized	TRBV27	NA	TRBJ2-5	CASSWGARETQYF	TGTGCCAGCAGCTGGGGCGCCCGAGAGACCCAGTACTTC
many	TRBV6-1	NA	TRBJ1-2	CASRSMGGEVVVGYTF	TGTGCCAGCAGATCCATGGGGGGGGAGGTGGTCGTTGGCTACACCTTC
NA	TRBV6-1	NA	TRBJ1-6	CASSAGEGFSPLHF	TGTGCCAGCAGCGCGGGAGAGGGGTTTTCCCCCCTCCACTTT
few	TRBV11-2	TRBD1	TRBJ2-7	CASSLDQPGQRSYEQYF	TGTGCCAGCAGCCTAGACCAACCGGGACAGAGATCCTACGAGCAGTACTTC
few	TRBV6-2/TRBV6-3	TRBD2	TRBJ2-1	CASRAKTSANEQFF	TGTGCCAGCAGGGCTAAAACTAGCGCCAATGAGCAGTTCTTC
NA	TRBV27	NA	TRBJ2-1	CASSQTRDGLNEQFF	TGTGCCAGCAGTCAAACTAGAGACGGACTGAATGAGCAGTTCTTC
many	TRBV6-1	NA	TRBJ2-7	CASSEATEQYF	TGTGCCAGCAGCGAGGCGACCGAGCAGTACTTC
few	TRBV10-3	TRBD2	TRBJ2-1	CAISAGSGSKNEQFF	TGTGCCATCAGTGCCGGGAGCGGGAGTAAGAATGAGCAGTTCTTC
NA	TRBV6-5	NA	TRBJ1-4	CASSELAAGDEKLFF	TGTGCCAGCAGTGAATTGGCCGCGGGAGATGAAAAACTGTTTTTT
NA	TRBV4-1	NA	TRBJ2-2	CASSGVEGTGELFF	TGCGCCAGCAGCGGGGTTGAGGGGACCGGGGAGCTGTTTTTT
many	TRBV11-2	NA	TRBJ2-7	CASSSVWGSSYEQYF	TGTGCCAGCAGCTCCGTGTGGGGGAGCTCCTACGAGCAGTACTTC
many	TRBV10-2	TRBD1	TRBJ2-1	CASSYRGLGYEQFF	TGCGCCAGCAGTTACAGGGGGTTAGGATACGAGCAGTTCTTC
few	TRBV12-5	TRBD1	TRBJ2-1	CASGPPRDRGLNEQFF	TGTGCTAGTGGTCCCCCTCGGGACAGGGGGCTCAATGAGCAGTTCTTC
few	TRBV12-5	NA	TRBJ1-5	CASGLGGRNQPQHF	TGTGCTAGTGGTTTGGGTGGGAGGAATCAGCCCCAGCATTTT
few	TRBV6-1	NA	TRBJ2-3	CASTSGDTQYF	TGTGCCAGCACCAGTGGAGATACGCAGTATTTT
few	TRBV12-3/TRBV12-4	NA	TRBJ2-5	CASSLNQGQETQYF	TGTGCCAGCAGTCTAAACCAGGGTCAAGAGACCCAGTACTTC